The 27 T cell receptor beta chains below all came from one sample that was sequenced in a study of cytotoxic CD8 clonotypes in ibrutinib-treated CLL. TCRdb keeps only in-frame clones here, not all; method: immunoSEQ multiplex PCR. Of roughly 150,000 clones in the sample, approximately 84% were seen once. Sequences were derived from PBMCs, sampled after 24 months of ibrutinib treatment. Receptor source: a human donor with chronic lymphocytic leukemia.

The V and J genes are TRBV6-4 and TRBJ1-1, with D unresolved. Germline V lookup: CDR1 MRHNA, CDR2 SNTAGT. The V end lost 4 bases, the J end lost 1 base, and 7 bases lay between the germline ends. This CDR3 contains 13 residues. DNA for the CDR3: TGTGCCAGCAGTGTGGTCAGGAACACTGAAGCTTTCTTT. It translates to CASSVVRNTEAFF.

The chain combines TRBV2 with TRBJ2-3; D remains unclear. Germline assignment: CDR1 SNHLY and CDR2 FYNNEI. This CDR3 spans 13 amino acids. Trimming cost V 5 bases and J 2 bases, with 8 bases left between them. CDR3 DNA sequence: TGTGCCAGCAGTTTTGGGATCACAGATACGCAGTATTTT. It specifies CASSFGITDTQYF.

The chain couples TRBV7-8 to TRBJ1-1; 9 bases align to TRBD1. Germline lookup yields CDR1 SGHVS and CDR2 FQNEAQ. The CDR3 is made up of 15 amino acids. V lost 1 base to trimming and J lost 7 bases; unmatched junction nucleotides: 7. The CDR3 DNA reads TGTGCCAGCAGCTTAGTTAGGACAGGGGCCCATGAAGCTTTCTTT. Its translation: CASSLVRTGAHEAFF.

This clone showed up just once. The chain employs TRBV27 and TRBJ1-5, with D possibly TRBD1 on 6 matching bases. The CDR3 consists of 14 residues. The germline V gene encodes CDR1 MNHEY and CDR2 SMNVEV (reference sequence). With 6 bases removed from V and 6 bases from J, the gap between germline ends came to 15 bases. Written as DNA, the CDR3 is TGTGCCAGCAGCCGTCCAGGGGCGGGTCAGCCCCAGCATTTT. As protein: CASSRPGAGQPQHF.

A few counts support this clone. This chain's CDR3 is CASSSTGFLEAFF. The CDR3 bases are TGTGCCAGCAGCTCGACAGGGTTCCTTGAAGCTTTCTTT. The chain is built from TRBV5-6 and TRBJ1-1, with 7 bases fitting TRBD1. This CDR3 comprises 13 residues. The germline V gene has CDR1 SGHDT and CDR2 YYEEEE. V lost 3 bases, J lost 7 bases, and 6 bases stayed unmatched.

The J gene is TRBJ1-3, the V gene TRBV18, with D tentatively TRBD1 (5 bases). The V gene lost 3 bases and the J gene lost 0 bases, with 18 bases spanning the gap. The germline V gene encodes CDR1 KGHSH and CDR2 LQKENI. The CDR3 has 18 amino acids. The CDR3 here is CASSPQPGLYNSGNTIYF. The CDR3 DNA reads as TGTGCCAGCTCACCCCAGCCGGGGCTATACAACTCTGGAAACACCATATATTTT.

This chain joins TRBV14 and TRBJ2-3, with a tentative D call TRBD2 (6 bases). CDR3 length: 16 residues. Per germline, CDR1 SGHDN and CDR2 FVKESK. V was trimmed by 0 bases and J by 2 bases, leaving 12 bases between them. CDR3: CASSQDVGTDTDTQYF. The CDR3 DNA sequence: TGTGCCAGCAGCCAAGACGTCGGGACTGACACAGATACGCAGTATTTT.

This clone was detected only once. The chain joins TRBV6-1 to TRBJ1-4; perhaps TRBD1 as D (5 bases). With 6 bases removed from V and 0 bases from J, the gap between germline ends came to 11 bases. The V gene's germline CDR1 is MNHNS and CDR2 SASEGT. The CDR3 has 15 amino acids. The CDR3 spells CASRAGQATNEKLFF. The CDR3 DNA reads TGTGCCAGCAGAGCCGGACAAGCAACTAATGAAAAACTGTTTTTT.

The CDR3 nucleotides are TGTGCCAGCAGCCGGACAACAGATACGCAGTATTTT. It codes for CASSRTTDTQYF. The chain uses TRBV5-4 and TRBJ2-3, with D possibly matching TRBD1 (5 bases). The CDR3 spans 12 residues. CDR1 SGHNT and CDR2 YYREEE come from the germline V gene (reference sequence). V lost 4 bases, J lost 3 bases, and 6 bases lay in between.

The chain links TRBV14 to TRBJ1-1; a weak D match, TRBD1 (6 bases). The V and J ends lost 1 base and 4 bases respectively, with 10 bases between them. This CDR3 comprises 14 residues. Per the germline V gene, CDR1 is SGHDN and CDR2 is FVKESK. The CDR3 reads CASSQVAGVTEAFF. The CDR3 region has the DNA TGTGCCAGCAGCCAAGTTGCAGGGGTCACTGAAGCTTTCTTT.

The J gene is TRBJ1-1, the V gene TRBV6-5; D gene unclear. The CDR3 extends over 11 amino acids. Germline V gene sequence: CDR1 MNHEY, CDR2 SVGAGI. The V and J ends lost 6 bases and 8 bases respectively, with 10 bases between them. The CDR3 loop is CASSTPREAFF. CDR3 bases: TGTGCCAGCAGCACCCCGCGCGAAGCTTTCTTT.

This clone was detected once. This sequence joins TRBV5-4 and TRBJ2-3; no clear D. The ends were cut back, 4 bases at V and 2 bases at J, with 8 bases in the middle. The germline V gene encodes CDR1 SGHNT and CDR2 YYREEE (reference sequence). CDR3 length: 13 residues. CDR3 sequence: CASSASNTDTQYF. The DNA for the CDR3 is TGTGCCAGCAGCGCAAGTAACACAGATACGCAGTATTTT.

V usage is TRBV15 and J usage is TRBJ1-5; D is unresolved. Germline V gene lookup returns CDR1 LNHNV and CDR2 YYDKDF (reference sequence). Trimming cost V 0 bases and J 3 bases, with 9 bases left between them. CDR3 length: 15 amino acids. DNA for the CDR3: TGTGCCACCAGCAGAGATCGGGCAGACAATCAGCCCCAGCATTTT. The encoded protein is CATSRDRADNQPQHF.

This chain connects TRBV30 to TRBJ2-7; tentatively, D is TRBD2 (6 bases). The CDR3 is 14 residues long. Germline V CDR1 and CDR2: GTSNPN, SVGIG (reference sequence). V dropped 4 bases and J dropped 6 bases, with 19 bases sitting between them. The CDR3 here is CAWTGGLTVGEQYF. The CDR3 nucleotides read TGTGCCTGGACCGGGGGACTTACAGTTGGCGAGCAGTACTTC.

The V gene is TRBV7-9, the J gene TRBJ1-2; 11 nucleotides match TRBD1. The trim removed 4 bases at V and 7 bases at J, leaving 8 bases unmatched. Germline V gene data show CDR1 as SEHNR and CDR2 as FQNEAQ (reference sequence). The CDR3 totals 15 residues. CDR3 bases: TGTGCCAGCAGCTCCCGGGACAGGGGGTTCGTTGGCTACACCTTC. It specifies CASSSRDRGFVGYTF.

The chain uses TRBV5-1 and TRBJ1-2; D is possibly TRBD1 (6 bases). Trimming removed 4 bases at V and 2 bases at J, with 15 bases between. This CDR3 has 15 residues. CDR1 and CDR2 (germline): SGHRS, YFSETQ. Written as DNA, the CDR3 is TGCGCCAGCAGCCTCGGACAGCCCTCCAACTATGGCTACACCTTC. Translating it yields CASSLGQPSNYGYTF.

The sample holds one count of this clone. V and J are TRBV11-2 and TRBJ2-4; D gene unclear. The CDR3 is 15 residues long. V was pared by 5 bases and J by 6 bases, with 17 bases between. Per germline, CDR1 SGHAT and CDR2 FQNNGV. The CDR3 coding sequence is TGTGCCAGCAGCCCGCGGCCCGGGTCCACAAACATTCAGTACTTC. Amino acids: CASSPRPGSTNIQYF.

The chain is built from TRBV7-2 and TRBJ2-7; 8 nucleotides agree with TRBD2. Germline V lookup: CDR1 SGHTA, CDR2 FQGNSA. The CDR3 totals 16 residues. V shed 1 base and J 0 bases; nucleotides not matched to a gene: 5. CDR3 sequence reads: CASSLEGLAGSYEQYF. The CDR3 coding sequence is TGTGCCAGCAGCTTAGAAGGTCTAGCGGGCTCCTACGAGCAGTACTTC.

This clone was found a few times. V gene TRBV23-1 combines with J gene TRBJ2-3; D gene unclear. TRBV23-1 counts as an open reading frame of uncertain function. The ends were cut back, 4 bases at V and 0 bases at J, with 11 bases in the middle. The CDR3 has 15 residues. Here the CDR3 DNA reads TGCGCCAGCAGTCGAAAAAGGGTGAGCACAGATACGCAGTATTTT. This sequence encodes CASSRKRVSTDTQYF.

The chain has TRBV25-1 and TRBJ1-6; D is unclear. Germline V lookup: CDR1 MGHDK, CDR2 SYGVNS. The CDR3 contains 16 residues. The V end lost 6 bases, the J end lost 0 bases, and 12 bases lay between the germline ends. CDR3 nucleotide sequence: TGTGCCAGCAGCCGGACTGCTAGCTCCTATAATTCACCCCTCCACTTT. It translates to CASSRTASSYNSPLHF.

The chain is built from TRBV4-2 and TRBJ1-5; D ambiguous. Trimming took off 0 bases at V and 0 bases at J, with 6 bases between the two ends. In germline, CDR1 is LGHNA, CDR2 YNFKEQ. The CDR3 totals 15 residues. The CDR3 reads CASSQDLDSNQPQHF. The DNA for the CDR3 is TGTGCCAGCAGCCAAGACCTGGATAGCAATCAGCCCCAGCATTTT.

The chain carries TRBV6-6 and TRBJ2-7, with D perhaps TRBD1 or TRBD2 (5 bases each). Germline CDR1 MNHNY, CDR2 SVGAGI (reference sequence). This CDR3 region has 14 residues. The germline V and J ends were trimmed by 7 bases and 1 base, with 14 bases remaining between them. The chain's CDR3 is CASKTGRGSYEQYF. DNA for the CDR3: TGTGCCAGCAAGACGGGACGGGGTTCCTACGAGCAGTACTTC.

The J gene is TRBJ1-1, the V gene TRBV6-5; D is unclear. This CDR3 is 14 amino acids long. V was pared by 10 bases and J by 1 base, with 16 bases between. Germline V gene sequence: CDR1 MNHEY, CDR2 SVGAGI. The chain's CDR3 is CATTDHRRNTEAFF. CDR3 in DNA: TGTGCCACCACGGACCACCGTAGGAACACTGAAGCTTTCTTT.

Only one count was recorded for this clone. V gene TRBV27 combines with J gene TRBJ1-3; 9 bases fit TRBD1. This CDR3 region has 15 residues. Unmatched junction bases numbered 5, after V lost 6 bases and J lost 2 bases. In germline, CDR1 is MNHEY, CDR2 SMNVEV (reference sequence). The CDR3 sequence: CASRSGTGTGNTIYF. CDR3 bases: TGTGCCAGCAGGTCCGGGACAGGGACTGGAAACACCATATATTTT.

The genes are TRBV7-2 and TRBJ2-3; 12 bases match TRBD2. Germline lookup yields CDR1 SGHTA and CDR2 FQGNSA. Unmatched junction bases numbered 9, after V lost 0 bases and J lost 5 bases. This CDR3 has 18 residues. The CDR3 is CASSLAQLAGGEVDTQYF. The CDR3 DNA sequence: TGTGCCAGCAGCTTAGCGCAACTAGCGGGGGGTGAAGTAGATACGCAGTATTTT.

This sequence joins TRBV5-1 and TRBJ2-5; D perhaps matches TRBD1 (6 bases). Germline V CDR1 and CDR2: SGHRS, YFSETQ. The CDR3 covers 14 residues. V lost 0 bases to trimming and J lost 3 bases, with 9 bases between them. CDR3 DNA: TGCGCCAGCAGCTTGGGACAGGCGGAAGAGACCCAGTACTTC. Amino acids: CASSLGQAEETQYF.

The V and J genes are TRBV18 and TRBJ1-4; 7 bases line up with TRBD1. J was trimmed by 7 bases and V by 5 bases; bases with no gene match: 16. This CDR3 spans 17 amino acids. Germline CDR1 KGHSH, CDR2 LQKENI. In DNA, the CDR3 is TGTGCCAGCTCATTCCGACAGGGAACCGTCTATGCTGAAAAACTGTTTTTT. It encodes CASSFRQGTVYAEKLFF.